The 11 T cell receptor beta chains listed next were all sequenced from one sample in a study of T cells in localized non-small cell lung cancer. Using immunoSEQ multiplex PCR, the repertoire was profiled, and TCRdb retains in-frame clones only, with some absent. The sample consists of tens of thousands of clones, around 80% of them appearing once. Sample: peripheral blood mononuclear cells, taken before any cancer treatment. These receptor sequences come from a man aged 40 to 69 with stage III lung adenocarcinoma.

The chain couples TRBV5-3 to TRBJ2-7; D unclear. TRBV5-3 is noted as an ORF with a role that remains uncertain. The CDR3 contains 12 residues. CDR3 nucleotide sequence: TGTGCAGAGCTCCTTCACTCCTACGAGCAGTACTTC. The encoded protein is CAELLHSYEQYF.

The chain links TRBV19 to TRBJ2-3; D is ambiguous. CDR1 LNHDA and CDR2 SQIVND come from the germline V gene (reference sequence). V lost 6 bases and J 3 bases, leaving 13 bases between the germline ends. The CDR3 totals 14 residues. The CDR3 sequence: CASRDLLRTDTQYF. CDR3 bases: TGTGCCAGTAGGGACCTACTAAGGACAGATACGCAGTATTTT.

This clone was observed a few times. V and J are TRBV7-9 and TRBJ2-3, with TRBD2 identical over 8 bases. The germline gives CDR1 SEHNR, CDR2 FQNEAQ (reference sequence). Germline trimming cut 5 bases from V and 5 bases from J; bases unmatched to any gene: 9. There are 15 residues in the CDR3. CDR3 in DNA: TGTGCCAGCAGCCCAGCGGGAGTGGTGGGAGATACGCAGTATTTT. It encodes CASSPAGVVGDTQYF.

This chain links TRBV19 with TRBJ2-3; perhaps TRBD2 as D (6 bases). Germline loops: CDR1 LNHDA, CDR2 SQIVND (reference sequence). The CDR3 totals 14 residues. Trimming stripped 1 base from V and 2 bases from J, with 7 bases between. Here the CDR3 reads CASSIAGDTDTQYF. In DNA form, the CDR3 reads TGTGCCAGTAGTATAGCGGGAGACACAGATACGCAGTATTTT. The whole variable domain, filled in from reference TRBV19 and TRBJ2-3, reads DGGITQSPKYLFRKEGQNVTLSCEQNLNHDAMYWYRQDPGQGLRLIYYSQIVNDFQKGDIAEGYSVSREKKESFPLTVTSAQKNPTAFYLCASSIAGDTDTQYFGPGTRLTVL.

This chain joins TRBV7-9 and TRBJ1-4; a possible D gene is TRBD1 (6 bases). This CDR3 region has 15 residues. Deletions cut 1 base from V and 11 bases from J, with 17 bases between. Germline-derived CDR1 and CDR2 are SEHNR and FQNEAQ (reference sequence). CDR3: CASSLELQGAQKLFF. Written as DNA, the CDR3 is TGTGCCAGCAGCTTAGAACTACAGGGTGCTCAGAAACTGTTTTTT.

This clone occurred a few times. The V gene is TRBV4-2, the J gene TRBJ1-4; D call uncertain. This CDR3 is 16 amino acids long. V gave up 6 bases and J gave up 8 bases, with 22 bases separating them. Germline CDR1 LGHNA, CDR2 YNFKEQ. The CDR3 is CASSPSGGSIGEKLFF. The CDR3 nucleotides read TGTGCCAGCAGTCCATCAGGAGGGAGTATCGGGGAAAAACTGTTTTTT.

This clone was observed once. DNA of the CDR3: TGTGCCAGCAGCTTTATCAGGGACGCTGAAGCTTTCTTT. Protein sequence: CASSFIRDAEAFF. V usage is TRBV7-2 and J usage is TRBJ1-1, with D perhaps TRBD1 (5 bases). V lost 3 bases, J lost 6 bases, and 11 bases lay in between. This CDR3 contains 13 residues. Germline V gene sequence: CDR1 SGHTA, CDR2 FQGNSA.

The gene calls are TRBV7-9 and TRBJ1-1; D is unresolved. The CDR3 length is 12 residues. Trimming stripped 4 bases from V and 1 base from J, with 4 bases between. Germline V gives CDR1 SEHNR, CDR2 FQNEAQ (reference sequence). The CDR3, as DNA: TGTGCCAGCAGCTGGAGGAACACTGAAGCTTTCTTT. It translates to CASSWRNTEAFF.

This chain uses TRBV19 with TRBJ1-3; the D gene is possibly TRBD1 (6 bases). Germline CDR1 and CDR2: LNHDA and SQIVND (reference sequence). The ends were cut back, 10 bases at V and 0 bases at J, with 16 bases in the middle. The CDR3 has 15 residues. CDR3 sequence reads: CATITGLSSGNTIYF. DNA of the CDR3: TGTGCCACTATAACAGGGCTTTCCTCTGGAAACACCATATATTTT.

The chain joins TRBV19 to TRBJ2-6; D tentatively fits TRBD1 or TRBD2 (5 bases each). Germline CDR1 reads LNHDA; CDR2 reads SQIVND (reference sequence). The length of the CDR3 is 15 residues. The V end lost 4 bases, the J end lost 2 bases, and 9 bases lay between the germline ends. In DNA form, the CDR3 reads TGTGCCAGTAGTACCCAGGGAGCTGGGGCCAACGTCCTGACTTTC. Translating gives CASSTQGAGANVLTF.

Worth noting for this clone: Other DNA sequences of this sample code for an identical CDR3. The rearrangement joins TRBV14 to TRBJ1-1; weak D call: TRBD1 (6 bases). V dropped 1 base and J dropped 5 bases, with 8 bases sitting between them. CDR3 size: 13 residues. CDR1 SGHDN and CDR2 FVKESK come from the germline V gene. The CDR3 region has the DNA TGTGCCAGCAGCCAAGCAGGGGTAACTGAAGCTTTCTTT. Translation: CASSQAGVTEAFF.